This T cell receptor (beta chain) was sequenced in a study of blood T cell repertoires in COVID-19 (dated by TCRdb to the early 2020s). With respect to the entire study: Samples covering the acute and convalescent phases of COVID-19 were provided by collaborators in the United States, Italy and Spain. A freely available public database, intended as a resource for researchers studying the immune response to SARS-CoV-2, is where the repertoires were released. Samples came from the ongoing ImmuneRACE study (first 160 participants) plus 1,254 subjects from 6 global collaborators. The dataset comprised deeply sampled blood TCRbeta repertoires from subjects exposed to, actively infected with, or recovered from COVID-19. The material from the prospective study consisted of cDNA or gDNA derived from T cells, B-cell-depleted T cells, or PBMCs. The sample metadata nearly always contained a de-identified subject ID, COVID-19 status, age in years and sex. Where available, HLA class I and class II types were taken from metadata supplied by the sample provider and were not determined by assay-based typing.

Collaborating institutions collected whole blood in K2EDTA tubes following their own protocols. Collaborator samples were shipped for TCRbeta analysis as frozen whole blood, isolated PBMCs, or DNA extracted from either sample type. TCRbeta CDR3 regions were amplified from genomic DNA by means of the immunoSEQ Assay, a bias-controlled multiplex PCR. From the authors' description of their analysis: Nucleated cell counts per sample were estimated from amplification of reference gene primers within the assay. To quantify the absolute abundance of each unique TCRbeta CDR3 rearrangement, sequence reads were collapsed and filtered. For each sample, productive Simpson clonality was calculated as the square root of Simpson's diversity index across productive rearrangements. Drawn from immuneACCESS, this table holds only the in-frame rearrangements with V and J called that TCRdb kept. Clones are partly lost; checked studies trace under half to an unresolved V gene and leave the rest unexplained. The D gene and trimming were derived from the DNA, and the V and J assignments and clone size from that table. In all, the sample holds about 44,000 clones, and 88% of those were seen once. The biggest ten clones account for approximately 1.5% of the sample.

A remark on this clone: Its antigen remains undetermined. Nothing much larger sits one base from this clone, and base qualities are not available.

CDR1 is given as LNHDA and CDR2 as SQIVND, both from the germline V gene (reference sequence). The CDR3 spans 15 residues, from the cysteine through the phenylalanine. The CDR3 DNA has 45 bases and is translated from base 1. The junction shows trimming of 6 bases on V and 0 bases on J, and the gene matches do not reach 1 base of it. Study-wide findings and limitations: How much clinical and demographic metadata was included differed by source and by participant, and the metadata was provided uncurated.

The sequence is built from TRBV19 and TRBJ1-6; TRBD1 aligns with 8 central bases. Sequencing used peripheral blood. The sequence was collected from a woman between 40 and 55 years old with acute or convalescent COVID-19. CDR3 sequence: CASRQGDSYNSPLHF. Here is the DNA: TGTGCCAGTAGACAGGGGGACTCCTATAATTCACCCCTCCACTTT.